This T cell receptor beta chain was obtained from a study of blood T cell repertoires in COVID-19 (dated by TCRdb to the early 2020s). A note on the overall study: Collaborator samples came from the United States, Italy and Spain and covered acute and convalescent phases of COVID-19. The prospective study material was composed of cDNA or gDNA derived from T cells, B-cell-depleted T cells, or PBMCs. The dataset comprised deeply sampled blood TCRbeta repertoires from subjects exposed to, actively infected with, or recovered from COVID-19. A freely available public database, intended as a resource for researchers studying the immune response to SARS-CoV-2, is where the repertoires were released. Samples were obtained from the ongoing ImmuneRACE study (first 160 participants) and from roughly 1,300 subjects provided by 6 global collaborators. A de-identified subject ID, COVID-19 status, age in years and sex were almost always included in the sample metadata. Where HLA class I and class II types were available, the types were taken from metadata supplied by the sample provider, not from assay-based typing.

This clone was seen more than once but under ten times. The specificity of this receptor is unknown. Base quality data are lacking; no much larger clone is found one base away. TCRbeta CDR3 regions were amplified from genomic DNA using the immunoSEQ Assay, a bias-controlled multiplex PCR. The published analysis was carried out like this. Within the assay, amplification of reference gene primers was used to estimate how many nucleated cells each sample contained. Sequence reads were collapsed and filtered to measure the absolute abundance of every unique TCRbeta CDR3 rearrangement. For each sample, productive Simpson clonality was calculated as the square root of Simpson's diversity index across productive rearrangements. TCRdb carries this immuneACCESS record with in-frame sequences only. Its versions omit some clonotypes, under half of them owing to an unresolved V gene in the studies checked, with the rest unexplained. V and J calls and clone size are copied from that table; D and trimming were computed from the DNA. The sample contains 200,000 to 250,000 clones, about 82% of them found a single time. The ten largest clones capture 5.5% to 6.5% of the sample.

V lost 1 base and J lost 6 bases; the stretch between them is 12 bases long. CDR1 and CDR2 are read off the germline V gene as MGHRA and YSYEKL. The CDR3, from cysteine to phenylalanine, totals 14 residues. Just CDR3 DNA is preserved here, 42 bases in frame from base 1. Here is what the overall study found, with its caveats: Clinical and demographic metadata were provided uncurated, with the amount varying by source and participant.

At one collaborating source in Seattle, patients were enrolled during active infection and were followed longitudinally through the course of disease. Whole blood was collected in K2EDTA tubes by collaborating institutions according to the institutions' own protocols. For TCRbeta analysis, collaborators shipped samples as frozen whole blood, isolated PBMCs, or DNA extracted from either of those sample types. This chain is built from TRBV4-1 and TRBJ1-2; TRBD1 might be the D gene, on 6 matching bases. The sample comprised peripheral blood. The origin of this receptor is a woman older than 75 with COVID-19, enrolled during active disease. The bases are TGCGCCAGCAGCCAAGTTCGGGACACAAATGGCTACACCTTC. The encoded protein is CASSQVRDTNGYTF.